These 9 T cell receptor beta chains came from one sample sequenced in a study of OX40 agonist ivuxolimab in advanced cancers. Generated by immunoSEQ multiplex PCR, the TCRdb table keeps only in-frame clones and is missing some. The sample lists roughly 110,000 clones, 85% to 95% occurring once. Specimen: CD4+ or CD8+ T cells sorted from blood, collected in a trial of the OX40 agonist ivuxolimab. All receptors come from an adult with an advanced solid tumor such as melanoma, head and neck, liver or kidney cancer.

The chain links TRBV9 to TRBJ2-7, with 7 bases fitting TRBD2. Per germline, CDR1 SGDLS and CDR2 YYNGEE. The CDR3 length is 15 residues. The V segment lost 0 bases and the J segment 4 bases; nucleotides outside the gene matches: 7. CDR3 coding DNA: TGTGCCAGCAGCGTAGACGGCGGGAGAACTTACGAGCAGTACTTC. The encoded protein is CASSVDGGRTYEQYF.

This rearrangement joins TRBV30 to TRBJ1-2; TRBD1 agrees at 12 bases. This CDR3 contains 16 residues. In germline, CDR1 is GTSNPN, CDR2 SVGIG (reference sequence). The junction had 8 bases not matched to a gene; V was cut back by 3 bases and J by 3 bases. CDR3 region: CAWSITGTGGHYGYTF. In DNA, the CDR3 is TGTGCCTGGAGCATAACCGGGACAGGGGGCCACTATGGCTACACCTTC.

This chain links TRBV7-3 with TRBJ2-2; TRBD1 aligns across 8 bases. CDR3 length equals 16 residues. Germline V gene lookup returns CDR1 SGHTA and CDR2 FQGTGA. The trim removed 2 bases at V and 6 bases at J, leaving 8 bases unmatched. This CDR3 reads CASSLRHRGFAGELFF. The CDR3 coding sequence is TGTGCCAGCAGCTTACGGCACAGGGGGTTCGCCGGGGAGCTGTTTTTT.

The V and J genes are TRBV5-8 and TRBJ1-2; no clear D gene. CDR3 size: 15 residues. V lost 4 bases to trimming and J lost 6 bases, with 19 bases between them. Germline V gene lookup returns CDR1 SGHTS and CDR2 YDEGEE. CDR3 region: CASSRGSVLTNGYTF. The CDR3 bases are TGTGCCAGCAGCCGGGGTTCGGTCCTAACGAATGGCTACACCTTC.

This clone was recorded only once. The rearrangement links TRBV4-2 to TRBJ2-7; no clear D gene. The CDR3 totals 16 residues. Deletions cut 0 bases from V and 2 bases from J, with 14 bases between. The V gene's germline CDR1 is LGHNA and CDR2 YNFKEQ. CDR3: CASSQDLVTPTYEQYF. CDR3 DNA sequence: TGTGCCAGCAGCCAAGATCTAGTGACACCAACCTACGAGCAGTACTTC.

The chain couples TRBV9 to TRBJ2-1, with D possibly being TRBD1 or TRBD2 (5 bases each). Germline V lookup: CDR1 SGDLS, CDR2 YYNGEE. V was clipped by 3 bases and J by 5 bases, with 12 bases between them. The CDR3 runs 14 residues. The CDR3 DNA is TGTGCCAGCAGCGCGGGACCAGAAAACAATGAGCAGTTCTTC. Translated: CASSAGPENNEQFF.

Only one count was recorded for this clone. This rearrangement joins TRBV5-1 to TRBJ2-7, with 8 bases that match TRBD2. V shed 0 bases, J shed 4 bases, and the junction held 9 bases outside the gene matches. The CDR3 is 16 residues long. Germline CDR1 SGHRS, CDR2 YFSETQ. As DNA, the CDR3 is TGCGCCAGCAGCTTGGAAATCAGCGGGAGAGTGTACGAGCAGTACTTC. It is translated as CASSLEISGRVYEQYF. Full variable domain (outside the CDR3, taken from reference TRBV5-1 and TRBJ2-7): KAGVTQTPRYLIKTRGQQVTLSCSPISGHRSVSWYQQTPGQGLQFLFEYFSETQRNKGNFPGRFSGRQFSNSRSEMNVSTLELGDSALYLCASSLEISGRVYEQYFGPGTRLTVT.

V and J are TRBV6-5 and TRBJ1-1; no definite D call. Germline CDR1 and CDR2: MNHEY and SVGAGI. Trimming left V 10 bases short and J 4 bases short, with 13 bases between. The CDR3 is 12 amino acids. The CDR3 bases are TGTGCCACCCACCGGGTGGGCACTGAAGCTTTCTTT. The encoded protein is CATHRVGTEAFF.

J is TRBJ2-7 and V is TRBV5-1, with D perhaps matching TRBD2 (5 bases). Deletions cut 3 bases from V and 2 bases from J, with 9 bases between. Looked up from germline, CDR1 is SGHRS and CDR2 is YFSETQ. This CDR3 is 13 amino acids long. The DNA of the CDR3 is TGCGCCAGCAGCTGGACTGTTACCTACGAGCAGTACTTC. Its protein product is CASSWTVTYEQYF.